The rows below give T cell receptor beta chains drawn from one sample of a study of regulatory T cells in long-lasting Graves disease. TCRdb ran MiXCR on the multiplex PCR reads and lists one entry per CDR3 protein. The repertoire holds about 200,000 distinct CDR3 sequences, roughly 18% seen once, with about 12% in the top ten. The sample was also reused in another study, on T cells in Graves' hyperthyroidism and ophthalmopathy.

The sequencing here drew on peripheral blood mononuclear cells (PBMCs), taken at new diagnosis, from a patient treated with antithyroid drugs. These receptors all come from a woman younger than 45 with Graves disease. Both conserved end residues are part of each CDR3. The D gene is left open where the match is weak. Clone size, where shown, is once, few, many, or a class for clones that have expanded.

>TRBJ2-2|TRBV6-2/TRBV6-3|-|few
TGTGCCAGCAATTATTTTCTCCGGGGAACAGGTTTGAACACCGGGGAGCTGTTTTTT
CASNYFLRGTGLNTGELFF
>TRBJ1-4|TRBV6-1|-|-
TGTGCCAGCAGCGATGCGGGCAGGAGGAAGGAAAAACTGTTTTTT
CASSDAGRRKEKLFF
>TRBJ2-3|TRBV30|-|-
TGTGCCTGGAGTATACTCGTAGCTATAACAGATACGCAGTATTTT
CAWSILVAITDTQYF
>TRBJ2-1|TRBV2|-|many
TGTGCCAGCAGTGAAGGGGACCTGAATGAGCAGTTCTTC
CASSEGDLNEQFF
>TRBJ1-2|TRBV11-2|TRBD1|-
TGTGCCAGCAGCTCGGACAGGGGTTTTCGGGGCTACACCTTC
CASSSDRGFRGYTF
>TRBJ1-2|TRBV2|-|many
TGTGCCAGCAGTGACAGGGATGGCTACACCTTC
CASSDRDGYTF
>TRBJ1-4|TRBV7-9|-|many
TGTGCCAGCAGCCCTCCCCCGGGACACCGCAATGAAAAACTGTTTTTT
CASSPPPGHRNEKLFF
>TRBJ1-3|TRBV29-1|-|many
TGCAGCGTTAGCGGGACACTTGGAAACACCATATATTTT
CSVSGTLGNTIYF
>TRBJ1-4|TRBV20-1|TRBD1|-
TGCAGTGCTTCACAGGGGGCAGGTGAAAAACTGTTTTTT
CSASQGAGEKLFF
>TRBJ2-1|TRBV7-8|TRBD2|many
TGTGCCAGCAGCTTAGCGACGGGGGGTTCCTACAATGAGCAGTTCTTC
CASSLATGGSYNEQFF
>TRBJ1-2|TRBV7-8|-|many
TGTGCCAGCAGCTTCCCTGGCCAGACAGCTAACTATGGCTACACCTTC
CASSFPGQTANYGYTF
>TRBJ2-3|TRBV2|-|-
TGTGCCAGCAGTGAAAGTTTCACAGATACGCAGTATTTT
CASSESFTDTQYF
>TRBJ1-1|TRBV6-1|TRBD1|many
TGTGCCAGCAGACGGGACAGCTCAAACACTGAAGCTTTCTTT
CASRRDSSNTEAFF
>TRBJ2-7|TRBV6-1|TRBD1|-
TGTGCCAGCACCTGGGACAGAGCCTCCTACGAGCAGTACTTC
CASTWDRASYEQYF
>TRBJ1-4|TRBV10-3|TRBD1|many
TGTGCCATCAGCCCAGATCCGGGACAGGGGACTAGTGACAATGAAAAACTGTTTTTT
CAISPDPGQGTSDNEKLFF
>TRBJ1-1|TRBV28|-|many
TGTGCCAGCGGACCCTTGGGGGGAACTGAAGCTTTCTTT
CASGPLGGTEAFF
>TRBJ1-2|TRBV5-1|-|many
TGCGCCAGCAGCTTGGCCGGCAGGTTAGGAGGCTACACCTTC
CASSLAGRLGGYTF
>TRBJ2-1|TRBV12-3/TRBV12-4|-|many
TGTGCCAGCAGTTTAAGGGGGACCAACAATGAGCAGTTCTTC
CASSLRGTNNEQFF
>TRBJ2-1|TRBV7-2|-|many
TGTGCCAGCACCGGGACGGGGGTTTCCTACAATGAGCAGTTCTTC
CASTGTGVSYNEQFF
>TRBJ1-1|TRBV20-1|-|many
TGCAGTGCTAGGAAGACGAACACTGAAGCTTTCTTT
CSARKTNTEAFF
>TRBJ2-2|TRBV10-1|-|-
TGCGCCAGCAGTGACAGTAATTTTTTGGACACCGGGGAGCTGTTTTTT
CASSDSNFLDTGELFF
>TRBJ1-2|TRBV4-1|TRBD1|many
TGCGCCAGCAGCCACGCGACAGGGACTAACTATGGCTACACCTTC
CASSHATGTNYGYTF
>TRBJ2-5|TRBV4-1|TRBD1|many
TGCGCCAGCAGCCAATTTTCCTCCGGGACAGAAGAGACCCAGTACTTC
CASSQFSSGTEETQYF
>TRBJ1-3|TRBV5-1|-|-
TGCGCCAGCAGCTTGGTAGGGGAAGGTGGAAACACCATATATTTT
CASSLVGEGGNTIYF
>TRBJ1-5|TRBV28|-|-
TGTGCCAGCATATCCGGGGGAACGAGCAATCAGCCCCAGCATTTT
CASISGGTSNQPQHF
>TRBJ1-1|TRBV19|TRBD1|many
TGTGCCAGTAGTATAGATCCGGGACAGGGGAACACTGAAGCTTTCTTT
CASSIDPGQGNTEAFF
>TRBJ2-7|TRBV11-2|TRBD2|few
TGTGCCAGCAGCTTTAGCGGGGGGGCCTACGGCGAGCAGTGCTTC
CASSFSGGAYGEQCF
>TRBJ1-2|TRBV28|-|-
TGTGCCAGCAGTACCCGAGTGGGGGTTCTACTTAACTATGGCTACACCTTC
CASSTRVGVLLNYGYTF
>TRBJ2-2|TRBV7-2|TRBD1|many
TGTGCCAGCAGCCTAAGGACAGGCGGCACCGGGGAGCTGTTTTTT
CASSLRTGGTGELFF
>TRBJ1-1|TRBV29-1|-|many
TGCAGCGTTGAAGCGCGGGAAGCTTTCTTT
CSVEAREAFF
>TRBJ2-7|TRBV6-5|-|many
TGTGCCAGCAGTTACTCGGGGGGAAGCTCCTACGAGCAGTACTTC
CASSYSGGSSYEQYF
>TRBJ2-1|TRBV20-1|-|many
TGCAGTGCTAGAGATCGGAGACATCCTAATTCCTACAATGAGCAGTTCTTC
CSARDRRHPNSYNEQFF
>TRBJ2-7|TRBV27|TRBD2|many
TGTGCCAGCAGTTTATGGGGGGGGACGGGCCTTATACGCGAGCAGTACTTC
CASSLWGGTGLIREQYF
>TRBJ1-1|TRBV12-3/TRBV12-4|-|many
TGTGCCAGCAGCCTTGGACTGGGCCTTGAAGCTTTCTTT
CASSLGLGLEAFF